The next 25 T cell receptor beta chains were all read from a single sample in a study of T cells in Graves' hyperthyroidism and ophthalmopathy. TCR beta CDR3 regions were amplified from RNA transcripts. A set of HTBI primers served as the primers for a first-round RT-PCR of the TCR CDR3. TCRdb analysed the multiplex PCR reads with MiXCR anew, one entry per CDR3 protein. This table has hundreds of thousands of distinct CDR3 sequences, approximately 14% appearing once. Specimen: blood. Every receptor here comes from a man between 18 and 29 years old with Graves' ophthalmopathy.

This clonotype has at least ten counts. The chain employs TRBV12-3 or TRBV12-4 and TRBJ1-1; no clear D gene. The V end lost 5 bases, the J end lost 5 bases, and 15 bases lay between the germline ends. The CDR3 runs to 14 residues. The CDR3 DNA sequence: TGTGCCAGCAGTCTGACCACATCCGGAACTGAAGCTTTCTTT. Protein sequence: CASSLTTSGTEAFF.

V and J are TRBV6-9 and TRBJ2-7; D is uncertain. Trimming left V 3 bases short and J 3 bases short, with 9 bases between. In germline, CDR1 is MNHGY, CDR2 SVAAGI. CDR3 length equals 13 residues. In DNA form, the CDR3 reads TGTGCCAGCAGTTACTGGTTGAACTACGAGCAGTACTTC. It encodes CASSYWLNYEQYF.

This clonotype was recorded many times. The rearrangement links TRBV20-1 to TRBJ2-5, with TRBD2 identical over 11 bases. The CDR3 is 16 residues long. Germline loops: CDR1 DFQATT, CDR2 SNEGSKA (reference sequence). The ends lost 0 bases at V and 6 bases at J; junction bases unmatched: 9. CDR3 nucleotides: TGCAGTGCTAGAGATAGTAGCGGGGGGGCCATGAAGACCCAGTACTTC. Its protein is CSARDSSGGAMKTQYF.

The chain uses TRBV27 and TRBJ2-1, with D perhaps TRBD2 (6 bases). The V end lost 4 bases, the J end lost 4 bases, and 11 bases lay between the germline ends. Germline values: CDR1 MNHEY, CDR2 SMNVEV (reference sequence). The CDR3 runs 14 residues. As DNA, the CDR3 is TGTGCCAGCAGTTCCGGGACTTCTTACAATGAGCAGTTCTTC. Its protein product is CASSSGTSYNEQFF.

V usage is TRBV11-3 and J usage is TRBJ2-3; 9 nucleotides align to TRBD1. The CDR3 spans 16 residues. Germline trimming cut 0 bases from V and 3 bases from J; bases unmatched to any gene: 4. From germline, CDR1 is SGHNT and CDR2 YENEEA. In DNA form, the CDR3 reads TGTGCCAGCAGCTTAGACACAGGGGGCGAGACAGATACGCAGTATTTT. It codes for CASSLDTGGETDTQYF. Complete variable domain (other parts from reference TRBV11-3 and TRBJ2-3): EAGVVQSPRYKIIEKKQPVAFWCNPISGHNTLYWYLQNLGQGPELLIRYENEEAVDDSQLPKDRFSAERLKGVDSTLKIQPAELGDSAVYLCASSLDTGGETDTQYFGPGTRLTVL.

In its sample, this clonotype was seen a few times. This rearrangement joins TRBV5-6 to TRBJ2-4; a weak D match, TRBD2 (5 bases). Germline V gene data show CDR1 as SGHDT and CDR2 as YYEEEE. The CDR3 covers 15 residues. Trimming shortened V by 4 bases and J by 8 bases, and 19 bases separated the two germline ends. The CDR3, as DNA: TGTGCCAGCAGCCCGCCGGGGATTGGGGTTGACATTCAGTACTTC. Protein sequence: CASSPPGIGVDIQYF. Full variable domain (missing parts from reference TRBV5-6 and TRBJ2-4): DAGVTQSPTHLIKTRGQQVTLRCSPKSGHDTVSWYQQALGQGPQFIFQYYEEEERQRGNFPDRFSGHQFPNYSSELNVNALLLGDSALYLCASSPPGIGVDIQYFGAGTRLSVL.

This clonotype was counted ten times or more. The rearrangement joins TRBV24-1 to TRBJ1-5, with 8 bases lining up with TRBD1. V trimming: 4 bases; J trimming: 0 bases; junction bases outside the gene matches: 4. This CDR3 has 16 amino acids. The germline V gene encodes CDR1 KGHDR and CDR2 SFDVKD. CDR3 loop: CATSETGQGSNQPQHF. The CDR3 DNA reads TGTGCCACCAGTGAAACAGGACAGGGTAGCAATCAGCCCCAGCATTTT.

This clonotype was seen ten or more times. V and J are TRBV10-2 and TRBJ1-1; D ambiguous. Germline CDR1 is WSHSY and CDR2 is SAAADI. The length of the CDR3 is 13 residues. V dropped 0 bases and J dropped 4 bases, with 6 bases sitting between them. CDR3 loop: CASSESFFTEAFF. The CDR3, as DNA: TGCGCCAGCAGTGAGTCGTTTTTCACTGAAGCTTTCTTT.

V and J are TRBV27 and TRBJ1-1; TRBD1 agrees at 9 bases. V gave up 9 bases and J gave up 1 base; unmatched junction bases: 6. This CDR3 is built from 14 residues. The V gene's germline CDR1 is MNHEY and CDR2 SMNVEV (reference sequence). The CDR3 protein is CASGTGPGNTEAFF. CDR3 DNA sequence: TGTGCCAGTGGGACAGGGCCGGGGAACACTGAAGCTTTCTTT.

The chain carries TRBV7-3 and TRBJ2-3, with a possible D match to TRBD2 (5 bases). Germline V CDR1 and CDR2: SGHTA, FQGTGA. The CDR3 covers 13 residues. Deletions cut 6 bases from V and 3 bases from J, with 10 bases between. As DNA, the CDR3 is TGTGCCAGCAGTTTCCGGGAAACAGATACGCAGTATTTT. This gives the protein CASSFRETDTQYF.

A few counts support this clonotype. The CDR3 spells CASSWGQGAETQYF. CDR3 DNA: TGTGCCAGCAGTTGGGGACAGGGGGCAGAGACCCAGTACTTC. This rearrangement joins TRBV6-1 to TRBJ2-5; 12 positions agree with TRBD1. Unmatched junction bases numbered 2, after V lost 5 bases and J lost 4 bases. Per germline, CDR1 MNHNS and CDR2 SASEGT. The CDR3 runs to 14 residues.

The chain has TRBV6-1 and TRBJ2-5; D assignment may be TRBD1 or TRBD2 (5 bases each). This CDR3 is built from 14 residues. Germline V gives CDR1 MNHNS, CDR2 SASEGT. Trimming left V 4 bases short and J 3 bases short, with 12 bases between. CDR3 protein: CASSGGTEKETQYF. CDR3 DNA sequence: TGTGCCAGCAGTGGGGGGACGGAAAAAGAGACCCAGTACTTC.

There are many counts of this clonotype. The rearrangement links TRBV7-9 to TRBJ2-5; D may be TRBD1 or TRBD2 (5 bases each). Germline V gene sequence: CDR1 SEHNR, CDR2 FQNEAQ (reference sequence). The CDR3 is 15 amino acids. Trimming removed 6 bases at V and 5 bases at J, with 19 bases between. The CDR3 reads CASRATSDGTETQYF. CDR3 coding DNA: TGTGCCAGCAGAGCTACTTCAGACGGGACGGAGACCCAGTACTTC.

The table lists this clonotype with many counts. The chain has TRBV7-9 and TRBJ2-1; unclear D gene. The V end was cut by 3 bases, the J end by 4 bases, with 7 bases between. The CDR3 has 13 residues. Germline CDR1 reads SEHNR; CDR2 reads FQNEAQ (reference sequence). The CDR3 sequence is CASSFPSYNEQFF. The CDR3 DNA reads as TGTGCCAGCAGCTTCCCTAGTTACAATGAGCAGTTCTTC.

This clonotype has only a few counts. The J gene is TRBJ2-5, the V gene TRBV29-1; TRBD2 is a possible D gene (6 bases). The CDR3 sequence is 13 residues long. Germline loops: CDR1 SQVTM, CDR2 ANQGSEA. V was shortened by 4 bases and J by 2 bases, with 11 bases between the two germline ends. This CDR3 reads CSVVGGGQETQYF. The DNA for the CDR3 is TGCAGCGTTGTCGGGGGTGGACAAGAGACCCAGTACTTC.

The chain uses TRBV20-1 and TRBJ2-5; 9 bases agree with TRBD2. V was pared by 0 bases and J by 4 bases, with 12 bases of the junction left unmatched. There are 17 residues in the CDR3. Looked up from germline, CDR1 is DFQATT and CDR2 is SNEGSKA (reference sequence). The CDR3 DNA reads as TGCAGTGCTAGAGATAATAGGGCGGGAGGGCCTTTAGAGACCCAGTACTTC. This gives the protein CSARDNRAGGPLETQYF.

In regard to this clonotype: Just one base apart from a much larger clone, this may be a read error. The rearrangement joins TRBV7-9 to TRBJ2-5; a weak D match, TRBD2 (6 bases). This CDR3 spans 12 amino acids. Germline CDR1 is SEHNR and CDR2 is FQNEAQ (reference sequence). This CDR3 is CASGHGGETQCF. CDR3 bases: TGTGCCAGCGGGCACGGAGGGGAGACCCAGTGCTTC.

This clonotype was picked up many times. The rearrangement links TRBV7-2 to TRBJ1-1; perhaps TRBD1 as D (5 bases). The CDR3 spans 14 residues. Germline lookup yields CDR1 SGHTA and CDR2 FQGNSA. Trimming removed 4 bases from V and 0 bases from J, with 9 bases in between. CDR3 amino acids: CASSSQAMNTEAFF. The DNA of the CDR3 is TGTGCCAGCAGCTCACAGGCAATGAACACTGAAGCTTTCTTT.

At least ten counts were recorded for this clonotype. V usage is TRBV20-1 and J usage is TRBJ2-3; perhaps TRBD2 as D (6 bases). The germline V gene encodes CDR1 DFQATT and CDR2 SNEGSKA (reference sequence). CDR3 length equals 13 residues. Trimming removed 7 bases at V and 2 bases at J, with 13 bases between. This CDR3 reads CSVWSSDTDTQYF. The CDR3 bases are TGCAGTGTGTGGTCTAGCGACACAGATACGCAGTATTTT.

This rearrangement joins TRBV7-9 to TRBJ2-3; D ambiguous. The length of the CDR3 is 12 residues. The germline V gene encodes CDR1 SEHNR and CDR2 FQNEAQ (reference sequence). Between the trimmed V and J ends, which lost 3 bases and 6 bases, there was a span of 7 bases. CDR3 in DNA: TGTGCCAGCAGCTTTACCGGCGATACGCAGTATTTT. Amino acids: CASSFTGDTQYF. Full variable domain (outside the CDR3, taken from reference TRBV7-9 and TRBJ2-3): DTGVSQNPRHKITKRGQNVTFRCDPISEHNRLYWYRQTLGQGPEFLTYFQNEAQLEKSRLLSDRFSAERPKGSFSTLEIQRTEQGDSAMYLCASSFTGDTQYFGPGTRLTVL.

This clonotype was seen once. The V call is TRBV6-1, the J call TRBJ1-2; TRBD1 matches at 10 bases. The CDR3 totals 19 residues. The V gene end was trimmed by 2 bases and the J gene end by 3 bases; junction bases not matched to a gene: 15. In germline, CDR1 is MNHNS, CDR2 SASEGT. The CDR3 protein is CASSERALRTGGTHYGYTF. The CDR3 DNA follows: TGTGCCAGCAGTGAAAGGGCCCTACGGACAGGGGGTACTCACTATGGCTACACCTTC.

Comment on this clonotype: The DNA is omitted, as the CDR3 cannot be located on it reliably, and the CDR3 follows TCRdb's listing. The chain is built from TRBV7-3 and TRBJ2-1; the D call of TRBD1 is as the table states it, not checked on the DNA. The length of the CDR3 is 23 amino acids, counting both ends. Germline values: CDR1 SGHTA, CDR2 FQGTGA. CDR3 amino acids: CASSFYICSARDSGGYDGGEQFF.

This clonotype occurred many times. The V gene is TRBV20-1, the J gene TRBJ1-5; maybe TRBD1 (5 bases). The CDR3 loop spans 17 amino acids. V lost 0 bases and J lost 7, with 22 bases in between. CDR1 is DFQATT and CDR2 is SNEGSKA in the germline V gene (reference sequence). For the CDR3, the DNA is TGCAGTGCTAGAGATCCTCTCGGGGGACGGGTCGGCCAGCCCCAGCATTTT. Translation gives CSARDPLGGRVGQPQHF.

This clonotype appeared many times. This chain joins TRBV7-9 and TRBJ2-2; D ambiguous. The CDR3 consists of 14 residues. Germline CDR1 SEHNR, CDR2 FQNEAQ (reference sequence). The V gene lost 5 bases and the J gene lost 2 bases, with 9 bases spanning the gap. Here the CDR3 DNA reads TGTGCCAGCAGCCTCCCCCCAAACACCGGGGAGCTGTTTTTT. Its protein is CASSLPPNTGELFF.

This clonotype showed up many times. The chain combines TRBV5-1 with TRBJ2-1; TRBD1 matches at 9 bases. CDR1 is SGHRS and CDR2 is YFSETQ in the germline V gene. V shed 6 bases and J 8 bases; nucleotides not matched to a gene: 12. The CDR3 has 15 residues. This CDR3 is CASILTGTGLHEQFF. CDR3 sequence (DNA): TGCGCCAGCATCCTAACCGGGACAGGGTTGCATGAGCAGTTCTTC.